The T cell receptor beta chain under discussion was sequenced for a study of beta chain features in type 1 diabetes. On the study more broadly: The samples had around 100 million sorted cells examined in all.

CDR1 and CDR2 (germline): SEHNR, FQNEAQ (reference sequence). Trimming shortened V by 5 bases and J by 4 bases, and 20 bases separated the two germline ends. The CDR3 totals 16 residues. Investigators reverse transcribed all isolated RNA, so they sequenced expressed TCRB transcripts. Sequencing was performed with immunoSEQ multiplex PCR; in TCRdb, only in-frame clones are kept and a portion is missing. The table shows hundreds of thousands of clones, with less than 20% occurring only once. The rearrangement joins TRBV7-9 to TRBJ1-2, with D possibly TRBD1 on 5 matching bases. The sequence derives from a man aged 18-30 years in good health. Material: naive CD4+ T cells from blood. CDR3 in amino acids: CASSPQGQGSRYGYTF. In nucleotides, the CDR3 is TGTGCCAGCAGCCCCCAGGGCCAAGGGTCCCGCTATGGCTACACCTTC.